This T cell receptor (beta chain) was observed in a study of blood T cell repertoires in COVID-19. About the research overall: The United States, Italy and Spain supplied acute and convalescent COVID-19 samples. PBMCs, B-cell-depleted T cells, or T cells provided the cDNA or gDNA that made up the material.

This clone was detected once. Per the authors' pipeline: Using reference gene primer amplification, nucleated cell counts were estimated. Using immunoSEQ multiplex PCR, the repertoire was profiled, and TCRdb retains in-frame clones only, with some absent. That table furnishes V, J and clone size, whereas the DNA furnished D and trimming. This table has about 180,000 clones, about 75% appearing once. Germline lookup yields CDR1 WNHNN and CDR2 SYGVQD (reference sequence). CDR3 size: 15 residues. V lost 5 bases to trimming and J lost 2 bases, with 14 bases between them. Sequencing input: peripheral blood. This receptor was identified in a woman aged 70 to 79 with acute or convalescent COVID-19. This chain joins TRBV10-1 and TRBJ2-3; D unresolved. The CDR3 loop is CASSMTDGSTDTQYF. CDR3 nucleotide sequence: TGCGCCAGCAGTATGACTGACGGTTCCACAGATACGCAGTATTTT.